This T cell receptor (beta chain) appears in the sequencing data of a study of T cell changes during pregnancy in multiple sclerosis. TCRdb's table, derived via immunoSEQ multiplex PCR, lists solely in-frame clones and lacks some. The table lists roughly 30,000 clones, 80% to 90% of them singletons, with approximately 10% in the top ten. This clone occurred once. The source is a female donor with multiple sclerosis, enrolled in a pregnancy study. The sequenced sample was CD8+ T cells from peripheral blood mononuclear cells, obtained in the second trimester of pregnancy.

The CDR3 DNA reads as TGTGCCAGCAGCGTTTTAGGTGGGACTAGCGGGCGGGGGAATGAGCAGTTCTTC. Translating gives CASSVLGGTSGRGNEQFF. The rearrangement uses TRBV9 and TRBJ2-1; 12 nucleotides align to TRBD2. V trimming: 2 bases; J trimming: 7 bases; junction bases outside the gene matches: 13. The germline V gene encodes CDR1 SGDLS and CDR2 YYNGEE. The CDR3 totals 18 residues.